A selection of T cell receptor beta chains follows, all from one sample in a study of CD8 T cells in ankylosing spondylitis. In TCRdb, the 5' RACE reads were re-called with MiXCR into one record per CDR3 protein. The repertoire holds about 150,000 distinct CDR3 sequences, with about 6.7% as singletons. The specimen was blood, either unsorted or a sorted T cell fraction (not recorded which). The receptors stem from a female donor with ankylosing spondylitis or in good health (not recorded which). The CDR3 runs from the conserved cysteine through the conserved F or W.

j_gene: TRBJ1-1; v_gene: TRBV30; CDR3aa: CAWSAPAPNTEAFF
j_gene: TRBJ2-1; v_gene: TRBV7-8; CDR3aa: CASSLVTVGWSYNEQFF
j_gene: TRBJ2-3; v_gene: TRBV7-8; CDR3aa: CASSYPGTSGGDKDTQYF
j_gene: TRBJ1-2; v_gene: TRBV4-1; CDR3aa: CASSQPGAYGYTF
j_gene: TRBJ1-2; v_gene: TRBV7-8; CDR3aa: CASSSPTGSYGYTF
j_gene: TRBJ1-2; v_gene: TRBV5-1; CDR3aa: CASSPEGSGYGYTF
j_gene: TRBJ2-1; v_gene: TRBV7-9; CDR3aa: CASSPLRAGGFYEQFF
j_gene: TRBJ2-1; v_gene: TRBV20-1; CDR3aa: CSARLAGPSYNEQFF
j_gene: TRBJ2-7; v_gene: TRBV27; CDR3aa: CASSLGRIPYEQYF
j_gene: TRBJ2-4; v_gene: TRBV2; CDR3aa: CASGTSWEDPIQYF
j_gene: TRBJ2-1; v_gene: TRBV29-1; CDR3aa: CSVATSSSYNEQFF
j_gene: TRBJ2-3; v_gene: TRBV10-3; CDR3aa: CAISKSLVDTQYF
j_gene: TRBJ2-3; v_gene: TRBV6-1; CDR3aa: CASNLAGTRATDTQYF
j_gene: TRBJ2-7; v_gene: TRBV14; CDR3aa: CASSPFRDRDYDEQYF
j_gene: TRBJ1-5; v_gene: TRBV12-3/TRBV12-4; CDR3aa: CASRQGVGNQPQHF
j_gene: TRBJ2-1; v_gene: TRBV27; CDR3aa: CASSFASGSYNEQFF
j_gene: TRBJ1-1; v_gene: TRBV6-5; CDR3aa: CASSWTGGLTEAFF
j_gene: TRBJ2-3; v_gene: TRBV4-1; CDR3aa: CASSQDRWGGPQDTQYF
j_gene: TRBJ2-7; v_gene: TRBV28; CDR3aa: CASSQSLAGGREQYF
j_gene: TRBJ2-1; v_gene: TRBV29-1; CDR3aa: CSVAGTATYNEQFF
j_gene: TRBJ1-3; v_gene: TRBV19; CDR3aa: CASSALSSGNTIYF
j_gene: TRBJ2-3; v_gene: TRBV20-1; CDR3aa: CSARQVTSTDTQYF
j_gene: TRBJ2-1; v_gene: TRBV12-3/TRBV12-4; CDR3aa: CASVQSGGNEQFF
j_gene: TRBJ1-2; v_gene: TRBV5-1; CDR3aa: CASSLDPSNYGYTF
j_gene: TRBJ1-1; v_gene: TRBV11-2; CDR3aa: CASSPLKSGLGDTEAFF
j_gene: TRBJ2-2; v_gene: TRBV5-1; CDR3aa: CASSLVGTGRTTGELFF
j_gene: TRBJ2-2; v_gene: TRBV20-1; CDR3aa: CSAARTANTGELFF